One and the same sample provided the 4 T cell receptor beta chains below, sequenced in a study of blood T cell repertoires in COVID-19. Some clones are missing from TCRdb's copy, which holds only in-frame ones; the method was immunoSEQ multiplex PCR. The sample records roughly 230,000 clones, 89% being singletons. The specimen was peripheral blood. The receptors were sampled from a woman aged 40 to 50 who had recovered from COVID-19.

V gene TRBV28 combines with J gene TRBJ2-1; 12 positions agree with TRBD2. The CDR3 spans 13 residues. The trim removed 11 bases at V and 4 bases at J, leaving 3 bases unmatched. Germline CDR1 is MDHEN and CDR2 is SYDVKM. CDR3 coding DNA: TGTGCCTTAGGGACTAGCGGGTACAATGAGCAGTTCTTC. Protein: CALGTSGYNEQFF.

This clone was recorded only once. The V gene is TRBV3-1 (or the pseudogene TRBV3-2), the J gene TRBJ1-5; no definite D call. This CDR3 is 14 amino acids long. Trimming cost V 0 bases and J 6 bases, with 9 bases left between them. Germline values: CDR1 LGHDT, CDR2 YNNKEL (reference sequence). The CDR3 nucleotides are TGTGCCAGCAGCCAAGATCCCTTCGGTCAGCCCCAGCATTTT. This sequence encodes CASSQDPFGQPQHF.

This clone has a handful of counts. This rearrangement joins TRBV3-1 (or the pseudogene TRBV3-2) to TRBJ2-3; TRBD2 is a possible D gene (6 bases). V was pared by 1 base and J by 2 bases, with 16 bases between. Germline-derived CDR1 and CDR2 are LGHDT and YNNKEL (reference sequence). The CDR3 consists of 17 residues. The CDR3 loop is CASSQGAGTPPTDTQYF. CDR3 nucleotide sequence: TGTGCCAGCAGCCAAGGGGCGGGGACGCCGCCCACAGATACGCAGTATTTT.

The V call is TRBV7-3, the J call TRBJ1-1, with TRBD1 as a possible D gene (6 bases). V dropped 8 bases and J dropped 0 bases, with 16 bases sitting between them. This CDR3 comprises 15 residues. Looked up from germline, CDR1 is SGHTA and CDR2 is FQGTGA. CDR3 nucleotide sequence: TGTGCCAGCTCATCCAGGGGAGGGGTGAACACTGAAGCTTTCTTT. Translated: CASSSRGGVNTEAFF.